The 12 T cell receptor beta chains listed next were all sequenced from one sample in a study of neoadjuvant anti-PD-1 for oral cavity cancer. Libraries were prepared by immunoSEQ multiplex PCR; TCRdb keeps only in-frame clonotypes and omits some of them. The table records about 39,000 clones, about three quarters of them present only once. This sample's time point: after neoadjuvant nivolumab, at surgical resection. Specimen: PBMCs, collected after nivolumab (anti-PD-1) treatment. The receptors originated from a person aged 35-79 years with oral cavity squamous cell carcinoma.

The chain uses TRBV11-2 and TRBJ2-5, with 8 bases fitting TRBD1. In germline, CDR1 is SGHAT, CDR2 FQNNGV. The CDR3 is 14 residues long. With V trimmed by 4 bases and J by 0 bases, 1 base remained unmatched. CDR3 nucleotides: TGTGCCAGCAGCTGGGACAGGAACCAAGAGACCCAGTACTTC. The encoded protein is CASSWDRNQETQYF.

The V and J genes are TRBV6-6 and TRBJ1-5, with a weak D call TRBD1 (5 bases). This CDR3 is 13 amino acids long. CDR1 MNHNY and CDR2 SVGAGI come from the germline V gene (reference sequence). The V end lost 6 bases, the J end lost 4 bases, and 10 bases lay between the germline ends. CDR3 residues: CASRTGGNQPQHF. The CDR3 DNA sequence: TGTGCCAGCAGAACTGGGGGGAATCAGCCCCAGCATTTT.

The rearrangement joins TRBV19 to TRBJ1-1; no clear D. Germline values: CDR1 LNHDA, CDR2 SQIVND (reference sequence). Trimming stripped 1 base from V and 1 base from J, with 28 bases between. The CDR3 is made up of 21 amino acids. The CDR3 coding sequence is TGTGCCAGTAGTATAGTCTACACCTCAGTCGCGGGAGACCCCGCGAACACTGAAGCTTTCTTT. Amino acids: CASSIVYTSVAGDPANTEAFF.

V is TRBV5-6 and J is TRBJ1-6; tentative D call: TRBD1 (5 bases). The V gene's germline CDR1 is SGHDT and CDR2 YYEEEE. CDR3 length equals 14 residues. V lost 2 bases, J lost 6 bases, and 9 bases lay in between. For the CDR3, the DNA is TGTGCCAGCAGCTTCGGGACGGGTAATTCACCCCTCCACTTT. Protein sequence: CASSFGTGNSPLHF.

The chain uses TRBV5-4 and TRBJ2-5; 7 bases fit TRBD2. The V segment lost 4 bases and the J segment 2 bases; nucleotides outside the gene matches: 5. The CDR3 is made up of 14 amino acids. Germline V gene lookup returns CDR1 SGHNT and CDR2 YYREEE (reference sequence). This CDR3 is CASSPGGGQETQYF. The CDR3 DNA reads as TGTGCCAGCAGCCCGGGGGGTGGGCAAGAGACCCAGTACTTC.

The chain recombines TRBV4-1 with TRBJ2-7, with a possible D match to TRBD1 (5 bases). Trimming took 4 bases from V and 2 from J, leaving 9 bases between them. From germline, CDR1 is MGHRA and CDR2 YSYEKL. The CDR3 totals 13 residues. CDR3 DNA sequence: TGCGCCAGCAGCCTCCACAGGACCTACGAGCAGTACTTC. Translated, it gives CASSLHRTYEQYF.

This chain links TRBV5-4 with TRBJ2-5; TRBD2 matches 13 bases. The CDR3 contains 18 residues. J was trimmed by 4 bases and V by 4 bases; bases with no gene match: 13. The germline gives CDR1 SGHNT, CDR2 YYREEE (reference sequence). The CDR3 loop is CASSTRLAGGGSVETQYF. Here the CDR3 DNA reads TGTGCCAGCAGCACGCGACTAGCGGGGGGCGGGTCGGTAGAGACCCAGTACTTC. The full variable domain, rest sourced from reference TRBV5-4 and TRBJ2-5, is ETGVTQSPTHLIKTRGQQVTLRCSSQSGHNTVSWYQQALGQGPQFIFQYYREEENGRGNFPPRFSGLQFPNYSSELNVNALELDDSALYLCASSTRLAGGGSVETQYFGPGTRLLVL.

Comment on this clone: One end of the junction fails to match germline, which may point to a read error. The rearrangement joins TRBV6-5 to TRBJ1-2; 11 bases agree with TRBD1. Germline CDR1 MNHEY, CDR2 SVGAGI. CDR3 length: 15 amino acids. The CDR3 bases are TGTGCCAGCAGTTACTCGCGGACAGGGGGCGTTCCTCCACTCTTC. Translated: CASSYSRTGGVPPLF.

This clone was detected only a few times. The chain couples TRBV7-2 to TRBJ1-2; D ambiguous. The CDR3 is 14 residues long. Per germline, CDR1 SGHTA and CDR2 FQGNSA. The V end was cut by 5 bases, the J end by 9 bases, with 19 bases between. The CDR3 is CASSPPSDLWSYTF. The DNA of the CDR3 is TGTGCCAGCAGCCCTCCTTCCGACCTATGGAGCTACACCTTC.

This clone turned up a few times. The V gene is TRBV2, the J gene TRBJ1-2; TRBD1 might be the D (6 bases). The CDR3 consists of 13 residues. Looked up from germline, CDR1 is SNHLY and CDR2 is FYNNEI. V lost 5 bases and J lost 9, with 16 bases in between. CDR3 nucleotides: TGTGCCAGCAGTTCAGGGGCGTTTGGGAGCTACACCTTC. Translation gives CASSSGAFGSYTF. Filled out from reference TRBV2 and TRBJ1-2, the complete variable domain reads EPEVTQTPSHQVTQMGQEVILRCVPISNHLYFYWYRQILGQKVEFLVSFYNNEISEKSEIFDDQFSVERPDGSNFTLKIRSTKLEDSAMYFCASSSGAFGSYTFGSGTRLTVV.

CDR3 nucleotides: TGTGCCAGCAGGGGAGGGGACAGCTCCTATAATTCACCCCTCCACTTT. It specifies CASRGGDSSYNSPLHF. The chain uses TRBV25-1 and TRBJ1-6; 7 positions agree with TRBD1. V dropped 6 bases and J dropped 0; count of bases not matched to a gene: 5. Germline loops: CDR1 MGHDK, CDR2 SYGVNS. The CDR3 totals 16 residues.

The chain has TRBV19 and TRBJ2-1, with 11 bases identical to TRBD2. CDR3 length equals 17 residues. J was trimmed by 8 bases and V by 3 bases; bases with no gene match: 12. Per germline, CDR1 LNHDA and CDR2 SQIVND (reference sequence). The CDR3 DNA reads as TGTGCCAGTAGTATGGGATCCCTAGCGGGAGGATTGGATGAGCAGTTCTTC. Amino acid sequence: CASSMGSLAGGLDEQFF.